The rows below give T cell receptor beta chains drawn from one sample of a study of beta chain features in type 1 diabetes. Sequencing used immunoSEQ multiplex PCR; TCRdb keeps in-frame clones, though not all of them. The sample includes about 240,000 clones, approximately 15% of them seen just once. Source material: naive CD4+ T cells from blood. These receptors were obtained from a man aged 25-40 years with type 1 diabetes. Each CDR3 is given without its conserved first and last residue.

TRBJ2-4 TRBV5-1 14 ASSPTSGVAKNIQY
TRBJ2-3 TRBV7-2 15 ASSSLGSGGVRDTQY
TRBJ1-6 TRBV5-1 12 ASSFEGEGSPLH
TRBJ2-2 TRBV30 13 AWSVLSRGPGELF
TRBJ2-1 TRBV18 13 ASSLGTSGRNEQF
TRBJ1-1 TRBV9 13 ASSVAGQMYTEAF
TRBJ1-1 TRBV5-1 12 ASSNTGSDTEAF
TRBJ1-5 TRBV5-1 12 ASSLTGHDQPQH
TRBJ2-7 TRBV6-1 13 ASSAVSGGRDEQY
TRBJ1-4 TRBV5-1 12 ASSLTAGNEKLF
TRBJ1-1 TRBV7-9 11 ASSWGGDTEAF
TRBJ2-3 TRBV7-2 13 ASSLRGKWTDTQY
TRBJ2-7 TRBV6-1 12 AGGTSGGTYEQY
TRBJ2-1 TRBV7-2 13 ASSSDPVLGNEQF
TRBJ2-7 TRBV21-1 12 ASPPFGLSYEQY
TRBJ1-2 TRBV6-1 9 ASNQGGGYT
TRBJ2-5 TRBV18 13 ASSPGQGAQETQY
TRBJ2-7 TRBV30 12 AWLGLAGVSEQY
TRBJ2-5 TRBV6-1 13 ASSGRDRVGETQY